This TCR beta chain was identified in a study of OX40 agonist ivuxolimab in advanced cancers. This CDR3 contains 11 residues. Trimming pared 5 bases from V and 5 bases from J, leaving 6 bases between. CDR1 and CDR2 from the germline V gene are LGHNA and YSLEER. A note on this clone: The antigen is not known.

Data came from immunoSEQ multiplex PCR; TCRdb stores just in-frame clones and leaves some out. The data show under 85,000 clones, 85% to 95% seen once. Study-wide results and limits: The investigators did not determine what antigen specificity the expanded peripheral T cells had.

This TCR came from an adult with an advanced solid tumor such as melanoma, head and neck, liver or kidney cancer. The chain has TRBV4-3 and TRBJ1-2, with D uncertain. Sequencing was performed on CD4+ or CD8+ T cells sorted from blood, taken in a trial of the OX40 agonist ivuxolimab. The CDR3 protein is CASSSEYGYTF. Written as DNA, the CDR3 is TGCGCCAGCAGCTCCGAGTATGGCTACACCTTC.